The clone carrying this TCR beta chain was picked up many times. Antigen: not known. The data were obtained in a study of T cells in Graves' hyperthyroidism and ophthalmopathy. Broader study findings: Ophthalmopathy was model-predicted a median about 6.7 months pre-onset. Most thyroid-expanded clonotypes above 0.001 were also found in blood.

RNA transcripts provided the source from which TCR beta CDR3 regions were amplified. HTBI primers were the set used in a first-round RT-PCR of the TCR CDR3. TCRdb ran MiXCR on the multiplex PCR reads and lists one entry per CDR3 protein. The data hold some 140,000 distinct CDR3 sequences, with around 21% observed a single time. The CDR3 contains 15 residues. Germline values: CDR1 SGHTS, CDR2 YDEGEE. Between the trimmed V and J ends, which lost 0 bases and 1 base, there was a span of 7 bases. This chain links TRBV5-8 with TRBJ2-2; TRBD2 might be the D (5 bases). Sequenced input: blood. This TCR came from a woman aged 45-59 years with Graves' hyperthyroidism that later progressed to Graves' ophthalmopathy. CDR3 bases: TGTGCCAGCAGCTTGGGTGCGGGGAACACCGGGGAGCTGTTTTTT. Protein sequence: CASSLGAGNTGELFF.